A selection of T cell receptor beta chains follows, all from one sample in a study of shared clonotypes between healthy human individuals. Produced via immunoSEQ multiplex PCR; TCRdb's table is partial and in-frame only. The sample yields a few hundred thousand clones, roughly 95% seen once. The sample taken for sequencing was naive CD8+ T cells sorted from blood. These receptors originate from a young woman in good health. CDR3s include the opening cysteine and the closing phenylalanine or tryptophan. The order of the fields is CDR3 length, clone size, D gene, V gene, J gene, CDR3 protein, CDR3 DNA. A D gene is named only where the DNA matches it firmly. The size entry is marked missing in some rows and otherwise reads once, few, many or a size class.

CDR3 length: 15; clone size: .; D gene: TRBD1; V gene: TRBV28; J gene: TRBJ1-1; CDR3 protein: CASITTGTENTEAFF; CDR3 DNA: TGTGCCAGCATCACAACCGGGACAGAGAACACTGAAGCTTTCTTT
CDR3 length: 12; clone size: .; D gene: .; V gene: TRBV7-9; J gene: TRBJ2-7; CDR3 protein: CASSLSTYEQYF; CDR3 DNA: TGTGCCAGCAGCTTATCCACCTACGAGCAGTACTTC
CDR3 length: 16; clone size: .; D gene: .; V gene: TRBV15; J gene: TRBJ2-1; CDR3 protein: CATSRGREYSYNEQFF; CDR3 DNA: TGTGCCACCAGCAGAGGTCGGGAGTACTCCTACAATGAGCAGTTCTTC
CDR3 length: 17; clone size: .; D gene: .; V gene: TRBV4-1; J gene: TRBJ1-4; CDR3 protein: CASSVFDSTATNEKLFF; CDR3 DNA: TGCGCCAGCAGCGTATTCGACAGTACTGCAACTAATGAAAAACTGTTTTTT
CDR3 length: 11; clone size: .; D gene: .; V gene: TRBV2; J gene: TRBJ1-4; CDR3 protein: CASISTEKLFF; CDR3 DNA: TGTGCCAGCATTTCCACCGAAAAACTGTTTTTT
CDR3 length: 14; clone size: once; D gene: TRBD1; V gene: TRBV6-6; J gene: TRBJ2-1; CDR3 protein: CASSWRQGLHEQFF; CDR3 DNA: TGTGCCAGCAGTTGGAGACAGGGGCTCCATGAGCAGTTCTTC
CDR3 length: 15; clone size: .; D gene: .; V gene: TRBV6-5; J gene: TRBJ2-7; CDR3 protein: CASSYSWGFSYEQYF; CDR3 DNA: TGTGCCAGCAGTTACAGCTGGGGTTTCTCCTACGAGCAGTACTTC
CDR3 length: 12; clone size: .; D gene: .; V gene: TRBV29-1; J gene: TRBJ1-1; CDR3 protein: CSVSSLNTEAFF; CDR3 DNA: TGCAGCGTTTCCTCCCTGAACACTGAAGCTTTCTTT
CDR3 length: 16; clone size: once; D gene: .; V gene: TRBV27; J gene: TRBJ2-7; CDR3 protein: CASSLQPVLSSYEQYF; CDR3 DNA: TGTGCCAGCAGTTTACAGCCGGTACTTTCCTCCTACGAGCAGTACTTC
CDR3 length: 14; clone size: .; D gene: TRBD2; V gene: TRBV28; J gene: TRBJ2-5; CDR3 protein: CASSFPAGEETQYF; CDR3 DNA: TGTGCCAGCAGTTTCCCAGCGGGAGAGGAGACCCAGTACTTC
CDR3 length: 13; clone size: .; D gene: .; V gene: TRBV27; J gene: TRBJ2-5; CDR3 protein: CASSFFARETQYF; CDR3 DNA: TGTGCCAGCAGTTTCTTCGCGCGGGAGACCCAGTACTTC
CDR3 length: 12; clone size: .; D gene: .; V gene: TRBV5-4; J gene: TRBJ2-1; CDR3 protein: CASSPQGNEQFF; CDR3 DNA: TGTGCCAGCAGCCCCCAGGGGAATGAGCAGTTCTTC
CDR3 length: 15; clone size: .; D gene: TRBD1; V gene: TRBV19; J gene: TRBJ2-7; CDR3 protein: CASSMEGQGPYEQYF; CDR3 DNA: TGTGCCAGTAGTATGGAGGGACAGGGACCCTACGAGCAGTACTTC
CDR3 length: 13; clone size: .; D gene: .; V gene: TRBV5-4; J gene: TRBJ2-1; CDR3 protein: CASSSAGSNEQFF; CDR3 DNA: TGTGCCAGCAGCTCCGCGGGAAGCAATGAGCAGTTCTTC
CDR3 length: 15; clone size: .; D gene: .; V gene: TRBV13; J gene: TRBJ1-2; CDR3 protein: CASSLGSETYYGYTF; CDR3 DNA: TGTGCCAGCAGCTTAGGGTCGGAGACGTACTATGGCTACACCTTC
CDR3 length: 14; clone size: once; D gene: TRBD2; V gene: TRBV13; J gene: TRBJ2-1; CDR3 protein: CASSPRLALNEQFF; CDR3 DNA: TGTGCCAGCAGCCCTCGACTAGCCCTAAATGAGCAGTTCTTC
CDR3 length: 11; clone size: once; D gene: TRBD1; V gene: TRBV19; J gene: TRBJ2-7; CDR3 protein: CASGEQGRQYF; CDR3 DNA: TGTGCCAGTGGGGAACAGGGGAGACAGTACTTC
CDR3 length: 14; clone size: .; D gene: .; V gene: TRBV27; J gene: TRBJ2-7; CDR3 protein: CASSLSWAGYEQYF; CDR3 DNA: TGTGCCAGCAGTTTAAGTTGGGCGGGCTACGAGCAGTACTTC
CDR3 length: 14; clone size: .; D gene: .; V gene: TRBV6-4; J gene: TRBJ2-2; CDR3 protein: CASSDSTRAGELFF; CDR3 DNA: TGTGCCAGCAGTGACTCAACTCGGGCCGGGGAGCTGTTTTTT
CDR3 length: 14; clone size: .; D gene: .; V gene: TRBV27; J gene: TRBJ2-7; CDR3 protein: CASSFEAASYEQYF; CDR3 DNA: TGTGCCAGCAGTTTCGAGGCAGCCTCCTACGAGCAGTACTTC
CDR3 length: 16; clone size: .; D gene: .; V gene: TRBV5-3; J gene: TRBJ2-3; CDR3 protein: CARSSPGRPDTDTQYF; CDR3 DNA: TGTGCCAGAAGCTCCCCGGGACGTCCAGACACAGATACGCAGTATTTT
CDR3 length: 15; clone size: .; D gene: .; V gene: TRBV5-8; J gene: TRBJ2-7; CDR3 protein: CASRVGVPNYREQYF; CDR3 DNA: TGTGCCAGCAGAGTAGGGGTCCCGAACTACCGGGAGCAGTACTTC
CDR3 length: 14; clone size: .; D gene: .; V gene: TRBV6-5; J gene: TRBJ2-3; CDR3 protein: CASSKNMDLHTQYF; CDR3 DNA: TGTGCCAGCAGCAAGAACATGGACCTACATACGCAGTATTTT
CDR3 length: 15; clone size: .; D gene: TRBD1; V gene: TRBV7-2; J gene: TRBJ1-1; CDR3 protein: CASSPRTGVRTEAFF; CDR3 DNA: TGTGCCAGCAGCCCGAGGACAGGGGTAAGGACTGAAGCTTTCTTT
CDR3 length: 17; clone size: .; D gene: TRBD1; V gene: TRBV5-6; J gene: TRBJ2-5; CDR3 protein: CASTDSDRVNAEETQYF; CDR3 DNA: TGTGCCAGCACTGACTCGGACAGGGTGAACGCGGAGGAGACCCAGTACTTC
CDR3 length: 16; clone size: .; D gene: .; V gene: TRBV4-1; J gene: TRBJ2-3; CDR3 protein: CASSQVGGHNTDTQYF; CDR3 DNA: TGCGCCAGCAGCCAAGTTGGGGGACACAACACAGATACGCAGTATTTT
CDR3 length: 18; clone size: .; D gene: TRBD2; V gene: TRBV5-6; J gene: TRBJ2-1; CDR3 protein: CASSLYPAGDSLYNEQFF; CDR3 DNA: TGTGCCAGCAGCTTGTATCCAGCGGGAGATTCCCTCTACAATGAGCAGTTCTTC
CDR3 length: 17; clone size: once; D gene: TRBD2; V gene: TRBV7-9; J gene: TRBJ2-3; CDR3 protein: CASSSHERETSTDTQYF; CDR3 DNA: TGTGCCAGCAGCTCCCATGAGCGGGAGACAAGCACAGATACGCAGTATTTT
CDR3 length: 16; clone size: .; D gene: .; V gene: TRBV5-6; J gene: TRBJ2-7; CDR3 protein: CASSYQGRVMRYEQYF; CDR3 DNA: TGTGCCAGCAGCTACCAGGGGAGGGTGATGCGTTACGAGCAGTACTTC
CDR3 length: 13; clone size: .; D gene: .; V gene: TRBV27; J gene: TRBJ1-1; CDR3 protein: CASSDRPVTEAFF; CDR3 DNA: TGTGCCAGCAGTGACCGACCCGTCACTGAAGCTTTCTTT
CDR3 length: 13; clone size: .; D gene: .; V gene: TRBV7-8; J gene: TRBJ2-2; CDR3 protein: CASSLASTRELFF; CDR3 DNA: TGTGCCAGCAGCTTAGCATCCACCCGGGAGCTGTTTTTT
CDR3 length: 14; clone size: .; D gene: TRBD1; V gene: TRBV27; J gene: TRBJ1-5; CDR3 protein: CASSLTGGSQPQHF; CDR3 DNA: TGTGCCAGCAGTCTTACAGGGGGAAGCCAGCCCCAGCATTTT
CDR3 length: 13; clone size: .; D gene: TRBD1; V gene: TRBV27; J gene: TRBJ2-7; CDR3 protein: CASSLDRAYEQYF; CDR3 DNA: TGTGCCAGCAGTTTGGACAGGGCCTACGAGCAGTACTTC
CDR3 length: 18; clone size: .; D gene: .; V gene: TRBV21-1; J gene: TRBJ2-2; CDR3 protein: CASSKDSGDLLNTGELFF; CDR3 DNA: TGTGCCAGCAGCAAAGACTCTGGGGACCTATTGAACACCGGGGAGCTGTTTTTT
CDR3 length: 14; clone size: .; D gene: TRBD2; V gene: TRBV29-1; J gene: TRBJ2-7; CDR3 protein: CSVEGLAGVGEQYF; CDR3 DNA: TGCAGCGTTGAGGGACTAGCGGGAGTAGGGGAGCAGTACTTC
CDR3 length: 15; clone size: once; D gene: TRBD2; V gene: TRBV7-9; J gene: TRBJ2-7; CDR3 protein: CASSEAGGPDYEQYF; CDR3 DNA: TGTGCCAGCAGCGAGGCGGGAGGGCCCGACTACGAGCAGTACTTC
CDR3 length: 14; clone size: .; D gene: TRBD2; V gene: TRBV14; J gene: TRBJ2-5; CDR3 protein: CASSLGTSGETQYF; CDR3 DNA: TGTGCCAGCAGCCTGGGGACTAGCGGAGAGACCCAGTACTTC
CDR3 length: 16; clone size: .; D gene: .; V gene: TRBV27; J gene: TRBJ2-5; CDR3 protein: CASSLVQGGYQETQYF; CDR3 DNA: TGTGCCAGCAGTTTGGTCCAGGGCGGGTACCAAGAGACCCAGTACTTC
CDR3 length: 15; clone size: .; D gene: .; V gene: TRBV27; J gene: TRBJ2-1; CDR3 protein: CASRWDPGSYNEQFF; CDR3 DNA: TGTGCCAGCAGATGGGACCCCGGCTCCTACAATGAGCAGTTCTTC
CDR3 length: 14; clone size: .; D gene: .; V gene: TRBV19; J gene: TRBJ2-1; CDR3 protein: CASRSWSGTHEQFF; CDR3 DNA: TGTGCCAGTAGGTCGTGGTCGGGTACGCATGAGCAGTTCTTC
CDR3 length: 12; clone size: .; D gene: .; V gene: TRBV28; J gene: TRBJ2-1; CDR3 protein: CASSSPANEQFF; CDR3 DNA: TGTGCCAGCAGCTCTCCCGCGAATGAGCAGTTCTTC
CDR3 length: 15; clone size: .; D gene: .; V gene: TRBV6-1; J gene: TRBJ1-3; CDR3 protein: CASSEARGGGNTIYF; CDR3 DNA: TGTGCCAGCAGTGAAGCGCGAGGTGGGGGAAACACCATATATTTT
CDR3 length: 13; clone size: .; D gene: .; V gene: TRBV11-3; J gene: TRBJ2-7; CDR3 protein: CASSLDRTYEQYF; CDR3 DNA: TGTGCCAGCAGCTTAGATCGGACCTACGAGCAGTACTTC
CDR3 length: 15; clone size: .; D gene: .; V gene: TRBV10-1; J gene: TRBJ1-1; CDR3 protein: CASSESIPPNTEAFF; CDR3 DNA: TGCGCCAGCAGTGAATCGATTCCCCCGAACACTGAAGCTTTCTTT
CDR3 length: 15; clone size: .; D gene: .; V gene: TRBV13; J gene: TRBJ1-3; CDR3 protein: CASSSNPYAGNTIYF; CDR3 DNA: TGTGCCAGCAGCTCCAACCCGTACGCTGGAAACACCATATATTTT
CDR3 length: 16; clone size: .; D gene: TRBD2; V gene: TRBV7-9; J gene: TRBJ2-1; CDR3 protein: CASSPRGLAAYNEQFF; CDR3 DNA: TGTGCCAGCAGCCCCAGGGGACTAGCTGCCTACAATGAGCAGTTCTTC
CDR3 length: 14; clone size: few; D gene: .; V gene: TRBV2; J gene: TRBJ1-2; CDR3 protein: CASSEVQANYGYTF; CDR3 DNA: TGTGCCAGCAGTGAGGTCCAAGCTAACTATGGCTACACCTTC
CDR3 length: 12; clone size: few; D gene: .; V gene: TRBV5-6; J gene: TRBJ2-7; CDR3 protein: CASSLGGYEQYF; CDR3 DNA: TGTGCCAGCAGCTTGGGAGGGTACGAGCAGTACTTC
CDR3 length: 15; clone size: .; D gene: .; V gene: TRBV27; J gene: TRBJ1-1; CDR3 protein: CASSLSYGWNTEAFF; CDR3 DNA: TGTGCCAGCAGTTTATCTTATGGATGGAACACTGAAGCTTTCTTT
CDR3 length: 18; clone size: .; D gene: .; V gene: TRBV5-4; J gene: TRBJ2-5; CDR3 protein: CASSLAGQLTRLQETQYF; CDR3 DNA: TGTGCCAGCAGCTTGGCGGGACAACTAACTCGGTTACAAGAGACCCAGTACTTC